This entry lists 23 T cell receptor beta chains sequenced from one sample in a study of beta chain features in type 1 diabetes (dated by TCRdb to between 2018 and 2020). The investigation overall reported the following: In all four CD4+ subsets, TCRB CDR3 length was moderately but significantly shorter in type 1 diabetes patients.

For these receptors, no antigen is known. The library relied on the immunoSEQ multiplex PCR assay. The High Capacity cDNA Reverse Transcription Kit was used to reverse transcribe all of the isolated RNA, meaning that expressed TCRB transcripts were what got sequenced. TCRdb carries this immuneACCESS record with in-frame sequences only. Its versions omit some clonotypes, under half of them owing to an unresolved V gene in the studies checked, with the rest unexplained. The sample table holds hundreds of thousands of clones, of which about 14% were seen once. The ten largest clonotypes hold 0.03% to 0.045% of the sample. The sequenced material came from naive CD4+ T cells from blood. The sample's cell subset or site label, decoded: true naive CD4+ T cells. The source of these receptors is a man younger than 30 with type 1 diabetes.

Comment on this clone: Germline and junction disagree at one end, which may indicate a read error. The CDR3 region is CASSAGTSSSTQYF. The CDR3 DNA reads TGTGCTAGCAGCGCCGGGACTAGCTCTAGTACGCAGTATTTT. The rearrangement joins TRBV7-7 to TRBJ2-3; TRBD2 matches 9 bases. CDR1 and CDR2 from the germline V gene are SSHAT and FNYEAQ (reference sequence). The CDR3 loop spans 14 amino acids.

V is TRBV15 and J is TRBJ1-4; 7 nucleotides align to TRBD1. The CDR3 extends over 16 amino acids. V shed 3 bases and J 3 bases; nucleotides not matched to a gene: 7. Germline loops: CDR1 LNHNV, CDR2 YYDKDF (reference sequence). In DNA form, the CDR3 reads TGTGCCACCAGCAGGGACCCGGGACAGCCTAATGAAAAACTGTTTTTT. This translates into CATSRDPGQPNEKLFF.

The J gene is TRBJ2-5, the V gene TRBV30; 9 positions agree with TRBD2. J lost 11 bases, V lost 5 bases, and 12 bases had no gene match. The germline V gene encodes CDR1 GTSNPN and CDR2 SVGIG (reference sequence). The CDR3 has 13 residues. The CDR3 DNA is TGTGCCTGGGATAGCGGGGGCCCCTCGGTGCAGTACTTC. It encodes CAWDSGGPSVQYF.

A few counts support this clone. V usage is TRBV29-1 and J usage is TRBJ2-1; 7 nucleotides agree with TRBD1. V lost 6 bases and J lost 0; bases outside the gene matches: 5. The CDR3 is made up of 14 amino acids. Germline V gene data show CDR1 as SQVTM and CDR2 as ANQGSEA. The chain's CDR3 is CSVIQGSSYNEQFF. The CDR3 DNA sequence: TGCAGCGTGATACAGGGGAGCTCCTACAATGAGCAGTTCTTC.

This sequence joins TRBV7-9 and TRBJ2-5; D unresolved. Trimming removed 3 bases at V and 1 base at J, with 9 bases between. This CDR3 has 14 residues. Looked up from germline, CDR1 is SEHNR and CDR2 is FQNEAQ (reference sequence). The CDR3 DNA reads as TGTGCCAGCAGCTTCCGCGCCGGCCAAGAGACCCAGTACTTC. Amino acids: CASSFRAGQETQYF. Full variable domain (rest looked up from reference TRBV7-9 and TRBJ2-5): DTGVSQNPRHKITKRGQNVTFRCDPISEHNRLYWYRQTLGQGPEFLTYFQNEAQLEKSRLLSDRFSAERPKGSFSTLEIQRTEQGDSAMYLCASSFRAGQETQYFGPGTRLLVL.

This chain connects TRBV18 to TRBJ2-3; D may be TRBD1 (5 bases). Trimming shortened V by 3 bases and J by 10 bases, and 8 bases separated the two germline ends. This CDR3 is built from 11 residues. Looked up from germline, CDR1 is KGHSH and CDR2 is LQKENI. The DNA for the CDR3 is TGTGCCAGCTCACCGGCCAGGGCGCAGTATTTT. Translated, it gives CASSPARAQYF.

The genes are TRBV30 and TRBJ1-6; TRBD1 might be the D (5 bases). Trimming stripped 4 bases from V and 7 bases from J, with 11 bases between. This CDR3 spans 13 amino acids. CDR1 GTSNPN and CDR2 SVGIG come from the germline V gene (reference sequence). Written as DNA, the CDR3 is TGTGCCTGGAACAGGTTAGGGAATTCACCCCTCCACTTT. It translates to CAWNRLGNSPLHF.

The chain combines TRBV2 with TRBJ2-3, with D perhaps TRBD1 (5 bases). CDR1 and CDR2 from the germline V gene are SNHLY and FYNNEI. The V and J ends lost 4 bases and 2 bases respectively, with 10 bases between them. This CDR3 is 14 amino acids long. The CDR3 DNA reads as TGTGCCAGCAGTGTGGCAGGGAACACAGATACGCAGTATTTT. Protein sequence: CASSVAGNTDTQYF.

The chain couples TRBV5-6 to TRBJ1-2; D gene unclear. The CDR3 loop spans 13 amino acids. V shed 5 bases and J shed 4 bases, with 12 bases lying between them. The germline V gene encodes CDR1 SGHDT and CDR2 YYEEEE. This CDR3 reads CASSLGGGYGYTF. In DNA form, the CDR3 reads TGTGCCAGCAGTCTCGGTGGTGGCTATGGCTACACCTTC.

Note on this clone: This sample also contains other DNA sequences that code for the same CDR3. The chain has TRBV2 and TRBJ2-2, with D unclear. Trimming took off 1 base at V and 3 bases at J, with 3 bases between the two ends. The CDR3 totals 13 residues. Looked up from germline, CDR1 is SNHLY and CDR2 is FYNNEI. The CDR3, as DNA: TGTGCCAGCAGTGAAGAGTACACCGGGGAGCTGTTTTTT. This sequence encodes CASSEEYTGELFF.

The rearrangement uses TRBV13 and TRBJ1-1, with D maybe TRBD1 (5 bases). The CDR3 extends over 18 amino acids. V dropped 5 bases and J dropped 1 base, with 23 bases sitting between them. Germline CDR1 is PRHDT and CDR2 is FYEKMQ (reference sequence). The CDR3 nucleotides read TGTGCCAGCAGCCTTACGGTGTGGGGCCGCAGCCCGAACACTGAAGCTTTCTTT. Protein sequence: CASSLTVWGRSPNTEAFF.

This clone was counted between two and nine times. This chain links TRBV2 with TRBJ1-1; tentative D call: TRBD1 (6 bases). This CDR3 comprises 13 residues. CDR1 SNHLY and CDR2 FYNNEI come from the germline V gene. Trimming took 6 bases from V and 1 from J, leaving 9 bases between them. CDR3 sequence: CASRRTANTEAFF. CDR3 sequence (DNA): TGTGCCAGCAGGAGGACAGCGAACACTGAAGCTTTCTTT.

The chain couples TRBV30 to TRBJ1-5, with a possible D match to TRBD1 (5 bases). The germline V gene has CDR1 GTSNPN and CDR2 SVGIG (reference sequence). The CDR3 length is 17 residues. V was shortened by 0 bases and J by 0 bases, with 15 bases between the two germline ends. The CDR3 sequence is CAWSVGTGGFSNQPQHF. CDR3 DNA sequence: TGTGCCTGGAGTGTAGGTACAGGCGGATTTAGCAATCAGCCCCAGCATTTT.

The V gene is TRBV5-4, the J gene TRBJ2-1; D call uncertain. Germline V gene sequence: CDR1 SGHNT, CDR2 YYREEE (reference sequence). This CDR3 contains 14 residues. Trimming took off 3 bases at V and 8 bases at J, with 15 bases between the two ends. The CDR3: CASSSASLVHEQFF. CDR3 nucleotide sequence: TGTGCCAGCAGCTCCGCCAGTTTGGTCCATGAGCAGTTCTTC. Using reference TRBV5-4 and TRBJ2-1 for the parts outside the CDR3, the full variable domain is ETGVTQSPTHLIKTRGQQVTLRCSSQSGHNTVSWYQQALGQGPQFIFQYYREEENGRGNFPPRFSGLQFPNYSSELNVNALELDDSALYLCASSSASLVHEQFFGPGTRLTVL.

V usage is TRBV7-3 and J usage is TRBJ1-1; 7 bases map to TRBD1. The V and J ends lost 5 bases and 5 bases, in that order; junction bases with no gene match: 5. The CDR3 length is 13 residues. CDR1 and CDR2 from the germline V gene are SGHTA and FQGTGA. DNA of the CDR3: TGTGCCAGCAGCGGGACAGAACGAACTGAAGCTTTCTTT. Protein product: CASSGTERTEAFF.

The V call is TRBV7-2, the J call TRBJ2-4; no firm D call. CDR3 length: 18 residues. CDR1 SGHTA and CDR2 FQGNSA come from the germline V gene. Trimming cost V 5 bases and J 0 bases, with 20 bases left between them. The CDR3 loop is CASSRPPGMALAKNIQYF. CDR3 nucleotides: TGTGCCAGCAGCCGCCCGCCAGGAATGGCACTAGCCAAAAACATTCAGTACTTC. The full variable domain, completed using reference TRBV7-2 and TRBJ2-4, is GAGVSQSPSNKVTEKGKDVELRCDPISGHTALYWYRQSLGQGLEFLIYFQGNSAPDKSGLPSDRFSAERTGGSVSTLTIQRTQQEDSAVYLCASSRPPGMALAKNIQYFGAGTRLSVL.

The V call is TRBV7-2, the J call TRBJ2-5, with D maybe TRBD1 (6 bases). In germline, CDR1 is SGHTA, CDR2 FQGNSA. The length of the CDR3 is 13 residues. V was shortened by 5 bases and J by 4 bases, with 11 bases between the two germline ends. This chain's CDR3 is CASSLDRLETQYF. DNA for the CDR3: TGTGCCAGCAGCCTAGACAGGTTAGAGACCCAGTACTTC.

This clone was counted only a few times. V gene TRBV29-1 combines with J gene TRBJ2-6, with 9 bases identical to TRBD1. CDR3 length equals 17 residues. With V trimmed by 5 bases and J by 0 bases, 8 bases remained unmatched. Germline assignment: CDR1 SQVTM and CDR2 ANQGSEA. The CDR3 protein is CSVSVGQGRSGANVLTF. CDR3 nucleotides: TGCAGCGTTTCAGTGGGACAGGGACGCTCTGGGGCCAACGTCCTGACTTTC.

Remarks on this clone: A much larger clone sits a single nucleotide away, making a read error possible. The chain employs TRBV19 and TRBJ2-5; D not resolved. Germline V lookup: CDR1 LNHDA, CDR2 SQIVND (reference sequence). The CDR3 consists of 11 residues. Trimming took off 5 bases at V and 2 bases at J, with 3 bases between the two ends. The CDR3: CASSEQETQYF. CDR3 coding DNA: TGTGCCAGTAGTGAACAAGAGACCCAGTACTTC.

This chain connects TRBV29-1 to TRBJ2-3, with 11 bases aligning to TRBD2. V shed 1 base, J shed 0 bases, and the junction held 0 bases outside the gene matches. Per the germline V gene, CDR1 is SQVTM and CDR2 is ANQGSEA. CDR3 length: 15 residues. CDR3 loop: CSVEGTSGSTDTQYF. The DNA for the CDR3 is TGCAGCGTTGAAGGGACTAGCGGGAGCACAGATACGCAGTATTTT.

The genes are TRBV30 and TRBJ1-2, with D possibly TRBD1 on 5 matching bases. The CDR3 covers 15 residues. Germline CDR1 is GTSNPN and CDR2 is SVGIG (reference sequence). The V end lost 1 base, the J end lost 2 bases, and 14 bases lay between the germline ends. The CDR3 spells CAWSGVLAGNYGYTF. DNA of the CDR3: TGTGCCTGGAGTGGGGTACTGGCAGGGAACTATGGCTACACCTTC.

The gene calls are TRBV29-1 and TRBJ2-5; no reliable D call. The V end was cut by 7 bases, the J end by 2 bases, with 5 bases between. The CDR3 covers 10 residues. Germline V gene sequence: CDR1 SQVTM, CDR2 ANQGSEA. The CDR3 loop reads CSGLQETQYF. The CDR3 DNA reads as TGCAGCGGGTTGCAAGAGACCCAGTACTTC. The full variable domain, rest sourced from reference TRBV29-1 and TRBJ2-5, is SAVISQKPSRDICQRGTSLTIQCQVDSQVTMMFWYRQQPGQSLTLIATANQGSEATYESGFVIDKFPISRPNLTFSTLTVSNMSPEDSSIYLCSGLQETQYFGPGTRLLVL.

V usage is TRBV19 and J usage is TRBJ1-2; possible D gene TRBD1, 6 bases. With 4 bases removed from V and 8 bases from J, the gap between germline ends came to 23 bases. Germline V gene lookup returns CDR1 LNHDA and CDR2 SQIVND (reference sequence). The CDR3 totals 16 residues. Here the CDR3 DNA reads TGTGCCAGTAGTAGAATTGGACAGTCGCCAACTATGGGCTACACCTTC. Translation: CASSRIGQSPTMGYTF.